This TCR beta chain originates from a study of blood T cell repertoires in COVID-19. The overall study: T cells, B-cell-depleted T cells, or PBMCs provided the cDNA or gDNA that served as material.

Trimming cost V 1 base and J 4 bases; bases outside gene matches: 7. This CDR3 comprises 16 residues. Germline V lookup: CDR1 MGHRA, CDR2 YSYEKL. Method: immunoSEQ multiplex PCR; TCRdb's copy keeps in-frame clones and lacks some. The table records tens of thousands of clones, around 89% of them present only once. Sequencing was done on a sample of peripheral blood. This TCR derives from a man aged 70 or older with active or convalescent COVID-19. This chain joins TRBV4-1 and TRBJ2-7; 10 nucleotides match TRBD1. The CDR3 spells CASSQGAGQGGYEQYF. CDR3 bases: TGCGCCAGCAGCCAAGGGGCAGGACAGGGGGGGTACGAGCAGTACTTC.